These 2 T cell receptor beta chains were sequenced from one sample in a study of blood T cell repertoires in COVID-19. Produced via immunoSEQ multiplex PCR; TCRdb's table is partial and in-frame only. The sample comprises under 300,000 clones, about 79% of which are singletons, and around 9.9% rests with the top ten. Sequencing input: peripheral blood. Source of these receptors: a woman older than 75 with acute or convalescent COVID-19.

A single count supports this clone. The V call is TRBV6-5, the J call TRBJ2-7; no reliable D call. The length of the CDR3 is 14 residues. Germline CDR1 MNHEY, CDR2 SVGAGI. V dropped 7 bases and J dropped 1 base, with 14 bases sitting between them. CDR3 sequence reads: CASNPLDKSYEQYF. The CDR3 nucleotides are TGTGCCAGCAACCCCTTAGACAAATCCTACGAGCAGTACTTC.

V usage is TRBV5-1 and J usage is TRBJ1-3; perhaps TRBD1 as D (5 bases). Trimming cost V 6 bases and J 0 bases, with 16 bases left between them. From germline, CDR1 is SGHRS and CDR2 YFSETQ. The CDR3 contains 16 residues. CDR3 in amino acids: CASTDGGVVSGNTIYF. For the CDR3, the DNA is TGCGCCAGCACCGACGGAGGGGTTGTCTCTGGAAACACCATATATTTT.